The entry below describes one TCR beta chain. The CDR3 totals 17 residues. The source of the sample is a study of blood T cell repertoires in COVID-19. Overall study context: Specimens from acute and convalescent COVID-19 originated in the United States, Italy and Spain. From T cells, B-cell-depleted T cells, or PBMCs came the material, which was cDNA or gDNA.

In terms of age and location, participants ranged from roughly 18 to 90 years and lived in about 25 US areas. Participant reports of clinical history set cohort assignment. Measured with immunoSEQ multiplex PCR; TCRdb has only the in-frame clones, and not every one. The sample has roughly 200,000 clones, about 91% seen once; the top ten hold 10%. This sequence joins TRBV21-1 and TRBJ1-6; the D call in the table, TRBD1, was not verified against the DNA. TRBV21-1 constitutes a pseudogene. Input material: PBMCs or T cells enriched from blood (not recorded which). The receptor was isolated from a young man with acute COVID-19. The CDR3 sequence: CASSNEGTGPTGSPLHF. DNA for the CDR3: TGTGCCAGCAGCAATGAAGGGACAGGGCCTACGGGATCACCCCTCCACTTT.